This TCR beta chain was recovered during a study of cytomegalovirus exposure and HLA in healthy donors. Each donor's status was that of a healthy bone marrow donor. Study-wide results and limits: Donors were assumed by presence/absence analyses to have roughly uniform sequencing depth.

This clone was detected only a few times. Its matching antigen is unknown. The PCR employed 60 Vbeta primers together with 13 Jbeta primers. Clones were sequenced by immunoSEQ multiplex PCR, and TCRdb holds only the in-frame ones, with some missing. The table shows 110,000 or so clones, with roughly 67% occurring only once. The sequence was obtained from a man aged 18 to 29 in good health and CMV-seropositive. Material: PBMCs.

For the CDR3, the DNA is TGTGCCAGCAGCTTATCGGGATCCCTTGACAATGAGCAGTTCTTC. It encodes CASSLSGSLDNEQFF. This chain connects TRBV7-9 to TRBJ2-1, with a tentative D call TRBD2 (5 bases). The CDR3 is made up of 15 amino acids. The germline CDR1 and CDR2 sequences are SEHNR and FQNEAQ (reference sequence). V lost 2 bases, J lost 5 bases, and 13 bases lay in between.